This T cell receptor beta chain emerged from a study of Ad26.COV2.S vaccination and SARS-CoV-2 variants. Study results and caveats: Once vaccination had occurred, spike-specific CD8+ and CD4+ T cell responses reportedly showed substantial breadth.

This clone was seen just once. Its antigen is undetermined. CDR1 and CDR2 (germline): WNHNN, SYGVQD (reference sequence). Trimming cost V 5 bases and J 5 bases; bases outside gene matches: 6. The CDR3 runs to 14 residues. Treatment denoted: 19 received Ad26.COV2.S at low or high dose, single or two shots; several received placebo; per-sample allocation not given. Sample collection was performed on day 63 after the first vaccine or placebo injection. Produced via immunoSEQ multiplex PCR; TCRdb's table is partial and in-frame only. Here the sample spans about 680,000 clones, about 90% being singletons. This specimen was peripheral blood, taken in a trial of Ad26.COV2.S vaccine versus placebo. V usage is TRBV10-1 and J usage is TRBJ2-5, with TRBD1 matching 9 bases. This clonotype was sampled from a person aged 18-60 years who received the Ad26.COV2.S COVID-19 vaccine or a placebo. The DNA of the CDR3 is TGCGCCAGCAGTCCGGACAGGGGCCCTGAGACCCAGTACTTC. Translated, it gives CASSPDRGPETQYF.